The sequence of this T cell receptor beta chain was determined in a study of blood T cell repertoires in COVID-19. Whole-study context: The United States, Italy and Spain supplied acute and convalescent COVID-19 samples. T cells, B-cell-depleted T cells, or PBMCs supplied cDNA or gDNA.

Methods used by the authors: The authors estimated nucleated cell counts from reference gene primer amplification. Assay used: immunoSEQ multiplex PCR; TCRdb lists only in-frame clones, some missing. V, J and clone size are taken as reported in that table, and D and trimming were inferred from the DNA itself. The table shows approximately 100,000 clones, with roughly 84% occurring only once. This CDR3 has 15 residues. Germline V gene sequence: CDR1 SGDLS, CDR2 YYNGEE. V lost 3 bases to trimming and J lost 3 bases; unmatched junction nucleotides: 6. The source is a human donor in a cohort sampled during active or convalescent COVID-19. The chain employs TRBV9 and TRBJ2-7, with TRBD2 matching 10 bases. Sample: peripheral blood. The CDR3 region is CASSGPSGGRYEQYF. CDR3 bases: TGTGCCAGCAGCGGGCCTAGCGGGGGTCGCTACGAGCAGTACTTC.